The 10 T cell receptor beta chains below come from one sample, sequenced in a study of T cell changes during pregnancy in multiple sclerosis. TCRdb keeps only in-frame clones here, not all; method: immunoSEQ multiplex PCR. The sample records 50,000 to 60,000 clones, 90% being singletons. The material was peripheral blood, obtained in the first trimester of pregnancy. The origin of the receptors is a female donor in good health, enrolled as a control in a pregnancy study.

The chain joins TRBV7-3 to TRBJ2-3, with D tentatively TRBD1 (6 bases). The V end was cut by 2 bases, the J end by 4 bases, with 13 bases between. The V gene's germline CDR1 is SGHTA and CDR2 FQGTGA. The CDR3 runs to 15 residues. The DNA for the CDR3 is TGTGCCAGCAGCTTAGGGTACAGGGACCCAGATACGCAGTATTTT. It encodes CASSLGYRDPDTQYF. Together with reference TRBV7-3 and TRBJ2-3, the CDR3 gives the full variable domain: GAGVSQTPSNKVTEKGKYVELRCDPISGHTALYWYRQSLGQGPEFLIYFQGTGAADDSGLPNDRFFAVRPEGSVSTLKIQRTERGDSAVYLCASSLGYRDPDTQYFGPGTRLTVL.

The rearrangement joins TRBV6-5 to TRBJ1-5; tentative D call: TRBD1 (5 bases). This CDR3 has 15 amino acids. The germline gives CDR1 MNHEY, CDR2 SVGAGI. Trimming left V 2 bases short and J 1 base short, with 9 bases between. The CDR3 nucleotides read TGTGCCAGCAGTTACGGGGGGGGAAGCAATCAGCCCCAGCATTTT. Residues: CASSYGGGSNQPQHF.

This clone appeared once. V gene TRBV28 combines with J gene TRBJ1-4; perhaps TRBD1 as D (6 bases). The CDR3 has 12 residues. Germline V lookup: CDR1 MDHEN, CDR2 SYDVKM. Trimming left V 6 bases short and J 7 bases short, with 9 bases between. CDR3 loop: CASRQGGEKLFF. The CDR3 DNA reads TGTGCCAGCAGACAGGGCGGTGAAAAACTGTTTTTT.

The chain combines TRBV5-4 with TRBJ1-5; D is perhaps TRBD1 (5 bases). The CDR3 is 12 residues long. Per the germline V gene, CDR1 is SGHNT and CDR2 is YYREEE (reference sequence). Trimming removed 4 bases at V and 6 bases at J, with 8 bases between. Here the CDR3 reads CASSLDSQPQHF. CDR3 nucleotide sequence: TGTGCCAGCAGCCTAGACAGTCAGCCCCAGCATTTT.

V gene TRBV4-1 combines with J gene TRBJ1-1; 8 bases align to TRBD1. V lost 6 bases, J lost 0 bases, and 21 bases stayed unmatched. This CDR3 region has 20 residues. Germline CDR1 and CDR2: MGHRA and YSYEKL. CDR3 bases: TGCGCCAGCAGAAAAGAGTCAGCAGGACAGGGTCTCGGAATGAACACTGAAGCTTTCTTT. It yields the protein CASRKESAGQGLGMNTEAFF.

The V call is TRBV9, the J call TRBJ2-2, with D unresolved. V lost 0 bases and J 4 bases, leaving 13 bases between the germline ends. The CDR3 consists of 16 residues. From germline, CDR1 is SGDLS and CDR2 YYNGEE. CDR3 protein: CASSVGATTATGELFF. The DNA of the CDR3 is TGTGCCAGCAGCGTAGGAGCCACTACCGCCACCGGGGAGCTGTTTTTT.

The rearrangement links TRBV5-4 to TRBJ2-1; D may be TRBD1 (7 bases). Between the trimmed V and J ends, which lost 2 bases and 1 base, there was a span of 22 bases. Germline V lookup: CDR1 SGHNT, CDR2 YYREEE (reference sequence). This CDR3 comprises 19 residues. The CDR3 sequence is CASSLRQGGRLGSYNEQFF. As DNA, the CDR3 is TGTGCCAGCAGCTTAAGACAGGGAGGAAGATTAGGATCCTACAATGAGCAGTTCTTC.

V gene TRBV7-9 combines with J gene TRBJ2-3; 9 bases are shared with TRBD1. V lost 1 base to trimming and J lost 2 bases; unmatched junction nucleotides: 1. The germline V gene encodes CDR1 SEHNR and CDR2 FQNEAQ (reference sequence). This CDR3 has 15 residues. The chain's CDR3 is CASSLGTGDTDTQYF. Here the CDR3 DNA reads TGTGCCAGCAGCTTAGGGACAGGGGACACAGATACGCAGTATTTT.

The chain has TRBV19 and TRBJ2-7; 8 bases map to TRBD1. The CDR3 is 14 residues long. Germline-derived CDR1 and CDR2 are LNHDA and SQIVND (reference sequence). Trimming removed 5 bases from V and 4 bases from J; junction bases left unmatched: 7. The CDR3 spells CASSPDRAVYEQYF. DNA for the CDR3: TGTGCCAGTAGTCCGGACAGGGCGGTTTACGAGCAGTACTTC.

The chain has TRBV7-9 and TRBJ2-1, with D perhaps matching TRBD2 (7 bases). Germline V lookup: CDR1 SEHNR, CDR2 FQNEAQ (reference sequence). This CDR3 is built from 15 residues. Trimming stripped 4 bases from V and 9 bases from J, with 19 bases between. The CDR3, as DNA: TGTGCCAGCAGCTCAATGGGGGGGCCTAGTACTGAGCAGTTCTTC. Its translation is CASSSMGGPSTEQFF.